The 20 T cell receptor beta chains given below trace back to one sample, sequenced in a study of cytomegalovirus exposure and HLA in healthy donors. Repertoires were generated with immunoSEQ multiplex PCR, while TCRdb's copy carries only in-frame clones and drops some. This sample has about 150,000 clones; approximately 80% occur once, and the top ten carry approximately 30%. The sequencing sample was made of PBMCs. These receptors were taken from a man younger than 40 in good health and CMV-seropositive.

This sequence joins TRBV2 and TRBJ2-6, with TRBD1 identical over 7 bases. The V segment lost 4 bases and the J segment 1 base; nucleotides outside the gene matches: 4. Per the germline V gene, CDR1 is SNHLY and CDR2 is FYNNEI. The CDR3 spans 16 residues. CDR3 region: CASSGRQGSGANVLTF. The CDR3 coding sequence is TGTGCCAGCAGTGGGAGACAGGGATCTGGGGCCAACGTCCTGACTTTC. Complete variable domain (other parts from reference TRBV2 and TRBJ2-6): EPEVTQTPSHQVTQMGQEVILRCVPISNHLYFYWYRQILGQKVEFLVSFYNNEISEKSEIFDDQFSVERPDGSNFTLKIRSTKLEDSAMYFCASSGRQGSGANVLTFGAGSRLTVL.

This clone was detected a few times. V and J are TRBV7-2 and TRBJ2-1; TRBD2 aligns across 9 bases. V lost 7 bases to trimming and J lost 12 bases; unmatched junction nucleotides: 16. Germline V gives CDR1 SGHTA, CDR2 FQGNSA. This CDR3 region has 15 residues. The CDR3 region has the DNA TGTGCCAGCAAATCAGCGGGGGGACCACAAAAAGGGCAGTTCTTC. Amino acids: CASKSAGGPQKGQFF.

The chain has TRBV5-6 and TRBJ2-5, with a weak D call TRBD2 (7 bases). Trimming stripped 1 base from V and 5 bases from J, with 12 bases between. This CDR3 has 14 amino acids. Germline V CDR1 and CDR2: SGHDT, YYEEEE. The CDR3 reads CASSLRGAGETQYF. CDR3 DNA: TGTGCCAGCAGCTTGCGGGGGGCGGGTGAGACCCAGTACTTC. Using reference TRBV5-6 and TRBJ2-5 for the parts outside the CDR3, the full variable domain is DAGVTQSPTHLIKTRGQQVTLRCSPKSGHDTVSWYQQALGQGPQFIFQYYEEEERQRGNFPDRFSGHQFPNYSSELNVNALLLGDSALYLCASSLRGAGETQYFGPGTRLLVL.

This clone was detected many times. The rearrangement links TRBV19 to TRBJ1-5; TRBD1 agrees at 9 bases. Trimming cost V 3 bases and J 3 bases; bases outside gene matches: 6. The CDR3 is made up of 16 amino acids. Germline values: CDR1 LNHDA, CDR2 SQIVND (reference sequence). CDR3 sequence reads: CASSIFGTGFNQPQHF. DNA of the CDR3: TGTGCCAGTAGTATTTTTGGGACAGGGTTCAATCAGCCCCAGCATTTT.

The rearrangement joins TRBV6-4 to TRBJ1-2; D remains unclear. Germline CDR1 and CDR2: MRHNA and SNTAGT. Trimming pared 2 bases from V and 7 bases from J, leaving 14 bases between. The CDR3 sequence is 14 residues long. CDR3 in amino acids: CASSDRGGLGGYTF. CDR3 nucleotides: TGTGCCAGCAGTGACCGTGGAGGGTTGGGTGGCTACACCTTC.

V gene TRBV6-5 combines with J gene TRBJ1-5, with D tentatively TRBD1 (6 bases). The germline V and J ends were trimmed by 6 bases and 0 bases, with 12 bases remaining between them. The CDR3 spans 15 residues. Germline assignment: CDR1 MNHEY and CDR2 SVGAGI. CDR3 sequence reads: CASSGQTYSNQPQHF. In nucleotides, the CDR3 is TGTGCCAGCAGCGGACAGACTTATAGCAATCAGCCCCAGCATTTT.

The rearrangement joins TRBV5-1 to TRBJ1-2; TRBD1 matches 7 bases. Trimming took 4 bases from V and 1 from J; bases not matched to a gene: 4. Germline V lookup: CDR1 SGHRS, CDR2 YFSETQ. The CDR3 has 14 residues. CDR3 region: CASSEQGFNYGYTF. CDR3 DNA sequence: TGCGCCAGCAGCGAACAGGGGTTTAACTATGGCTACACCTTC.

This chain links TRBV19 with TRBJ1-2; possible D gene TRBD1, 6 bases. Trimming left V 5 bases short and J 4 bases short, with 20 bases between. The CDR3 loop spans 16 amino acids. CDR1 and CDR2 (germline): LNHDA, SQIVND (reference sequence). The CDR3 region is CASSDPQGRFSYGYTF. As DNA, the CDR3 is TGTGCCAGTAGTGACCCACAGGGTCGCTTTTCCTATGGCTACACCTTC.

J is TRBJ2-7 and V is TRBV7-9; TRBD1 matches at 7 bases. Unmatched junction bases numbered 13, after V lost 5 bases and J lost 3 bases. Germline lookup yields CDR1 SEHNR and CDR2 FQNEAQ (reference sequence). CDR3 length: 16 residues. The CDR3 bases are TGTGCCAGCAGCGGATCCCAGACAGGGATGCACTACGAGCAGTACTTC. It encodes CASSGSQTGMHYEQYF.

The chain recombines TRBV28 with TRBJ1-1; possibly TRBD1 for D (5 bases). V gave up 7 bases and J gave up 6 bases, with 18 bases separating them. This CDR3 has 14 residues. Germline V CDR1 and CDR2: MDHEN, SYDVKM. CDR3 amino acids: CASNTGGLYAEAFF. CDR3 sequence (DNA): TGTGCCAGCAATACGGGGGGGTTATATGCTGAAGCTTTCTTT.

The chain combines TRBV2 with TRBJ2-5; 9 bases fit TRBD1. The V gene end was trimmed by 1 base and the J gene end by 3 bases; junction bases not matched to a gene: 0. CDR1 and CDR2 from the germline V gene are SNHLY and FYNNEI. CDR3 size: 14 residues. CDR3 nucleotides: TGTGCCAGCAGTGAAGGGACAGGGGAAGAGACCCAGTACTTC. Residues: CASSEGTGEETQYF.

V usage is TRBV19 and J usage is TRBJ2-3, with 9 bases aligning to TRBD1. After removal of 6 bases from V and 3 bases from J, the junction contained 1 base not matched to a gene. Germline V lookup: CDR1 LNHDA, CDR2 SQIVND (reference sequence). This CDR3 is 13 amino acids long. The CDR3 sequence: CASRQGATDTQYF. Written as DNA, the CDR3 is TGTGCCAGTAGACAGGGGGCAACAGATACGCAGTATTTT. Full variable domain (remainder filled in from reference TRBV19 and TRBJ2-3): DGGITQSPKYLFRKEGQNVTLSCEQNLNHDAMYWYRQDPGQGLRLIYYSQIVNDFQKGDIAEGYSVSREKKESFPLTVTSAQKNPTAFYLCASRQGATDTQYFGPGTRLTVL.

The chain employs TRBV2 and TRBJ2-2, with D tentatively TRBD1 (6 bases). The CDR3 spans 14 residues. Per germline, CDR1 SNHLY and CDR2 FYNNEI. V gave up 5 bases and J gave up 4 bases, with 11 bases separating them. In nucleotides, the CDR3 is TGTGCCAGCAGTACAGGGTACGTCACCGGGGAGCTGTTTTTT. Translating gives CASSTGYVTGELFF.

The rearrangement links TRBV2 to TRBJ2-1; TRBD1 is a possible D gene (5 bases). CDR3 length: 11 residues. The germline CDR1 and CDR2 sequences are SNHLY and FYNNEI. The CDR3 spells CAFTGFNEQFF. The CDR3 nucleotides read TGTGCTTTCACAGGTTTCAATGAGCAGTTCTTC.

The genes are TRBV10-3 and TRBJ1-5, with unresolved D. Germline V gives CDR1 ENHRY, CDR2 SYGVKD. CDR3 length equals 14 residues. V shed 3 bases and J shed 3 bases, with 9 bases lying between them. This CDR3 reads CAISEGGTNQPQHF. In nucleotides, the CDR3 is TGTGCCATCAGTGAAGGCGGAACCAATCAGCCCCAGCATTTT.

This rearrangement joins TRBV5-1 to TRBJ2-3, with TRBD1 identical over 11 bases. V shed 0 bases and J 4 bases; nucleotides not matched to a gene: 7. This CDR3 region has 17 residues. Germline CDR1 is SGHRS and CDR2 is YFSETQ. This CDR3 reads CASSLGLDRGLSDTQYF. CDR3 bases: TGCGCCAGCAGCTTGGGGCTGGACAGGGGGCTGTCAGATACGCAGTATTTT.

The genes are TRBV5-1 and TRBJ2-5; tentatively, D is TRBD2 (7 bases). From germline, CDR1 is SGHRS and CDR2 YFSETQ. Trimming removed 1 base from V and 5 bases from J, with 15 bases in between. The CDR3 has 15 amino acids. The CDR3 reads CASSLLQGGGETQYF. In nucleotides, the CDR3 is TGCGCCAGCAGCTTGCTTCAGGGAGGGGGTGAGACCCAGTACTTC. The variable domain in full, completed from reference TRBV5-1 and TRBJ2-5, reads KAGVTQTPRYLIKTRGQQVTLSCSPISGHRSVSWYQQTPGQGLQFLFEYFSETQRNKGNFPGRFSGRQFSNSRSEMNVSTLELGDSALYLCASSLLQGGGETQYFGPGTRLLVL.

The rearrangement links TRBV4-2 to TRBJ2-7; the match to TRBD2 covers 12 bases. Trimming removed 0 bases from V and 3 bases from J; junction bases left unmatched: 6. CDR3 length: 17 residues. Germline assignment: CDR1 LGHNA and CDR2 YNFKEQ. The CDR3 DNA is TGTGCCAGCAGCCAAGATAGGGCTAGCGGGGGGGGCTACGAGCAGTACTTC. Its translation: CASSQDRASGGGYEQYF.

The V call is TRBV5-4, the J call TRBJ1-1, with 8 nucleotides matching TRBD1. The J segment lost 5 bases and the V segment lost 3 bases, leaving 9 bases of the junction unmatched. The CDR3 extends over 15 amino acids. CDR1 and CDR2 (germline): SGHNT, YYREEE (reference sequence). CDR3 DNA: TGTGCCAGCAGCTCCACCAGGGGGCAGGGAACTGAAGCTTTCTTT. It codes for CASSSTRGQGTEAFF.

V gene TRBV27 combines with J gene TRBJ1-1; the D gene is possibly TRBD1 (6 bases). The CDR3 runs 13 residues. Germline CDR1 and CDR2: MNHEY and SMNVEV (reference sequence). Trimming removed 6 bases from V and 0 bases from J, with 8 bases in between. CDR3 in DNA: TGTGCCAGCAGGTGGGACATGAACACTGAAGCTTTCTTT. Amino acid sequence: CASRWDMNTEAFF.